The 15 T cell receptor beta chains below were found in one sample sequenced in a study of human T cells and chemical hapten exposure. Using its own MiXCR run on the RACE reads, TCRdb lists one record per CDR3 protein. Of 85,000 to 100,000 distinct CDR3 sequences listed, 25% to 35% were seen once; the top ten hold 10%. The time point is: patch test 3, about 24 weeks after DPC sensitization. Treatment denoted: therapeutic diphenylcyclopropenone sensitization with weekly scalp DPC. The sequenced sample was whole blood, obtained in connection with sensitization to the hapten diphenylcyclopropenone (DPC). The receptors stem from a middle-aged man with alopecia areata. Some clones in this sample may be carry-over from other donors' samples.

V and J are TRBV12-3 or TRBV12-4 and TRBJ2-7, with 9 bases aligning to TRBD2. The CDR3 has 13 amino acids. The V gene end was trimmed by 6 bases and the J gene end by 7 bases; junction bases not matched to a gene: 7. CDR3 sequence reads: CASRISGRHEQYF. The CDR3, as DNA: TGTGCCAGCAGGATTAGCGGGAGACATGAGCAGTACTTC.

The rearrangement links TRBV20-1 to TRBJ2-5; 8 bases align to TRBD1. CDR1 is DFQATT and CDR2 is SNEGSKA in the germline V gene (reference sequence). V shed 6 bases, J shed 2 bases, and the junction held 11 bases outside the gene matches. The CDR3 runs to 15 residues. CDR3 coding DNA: TGCAGTGCCGGACCCCGGACAGGGCAACAAGAGACCCAGTACTTC. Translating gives CSAGPRTGQQETQYF.

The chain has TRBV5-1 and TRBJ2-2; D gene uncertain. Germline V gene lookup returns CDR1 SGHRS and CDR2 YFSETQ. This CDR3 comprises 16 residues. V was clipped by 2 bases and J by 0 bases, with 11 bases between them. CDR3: CASSFLRFSNTGELFF. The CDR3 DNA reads TGCGCCAGCAGCTTCCTCAGGTTTTCGAACACCGGGGAGCTGTTTTTT.

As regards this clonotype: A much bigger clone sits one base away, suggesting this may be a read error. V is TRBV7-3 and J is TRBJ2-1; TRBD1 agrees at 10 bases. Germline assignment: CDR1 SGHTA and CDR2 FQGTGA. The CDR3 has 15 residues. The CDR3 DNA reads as TGTGTCAGCAGCTTAACGGGACAGGGGAACAATGAGCAGTTCTTC. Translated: CVSSLTGQGNNEQFF.

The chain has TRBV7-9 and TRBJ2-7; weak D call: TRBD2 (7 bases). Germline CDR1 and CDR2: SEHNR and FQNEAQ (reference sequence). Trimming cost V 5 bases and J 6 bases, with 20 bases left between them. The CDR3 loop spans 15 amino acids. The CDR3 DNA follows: TGTGCCAGCAGCCTCCCCACGGGGGGCGTCCTCGAGCAGTACTTC. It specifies CASSLPTGGVLEQYF.

The CDR3 DNA is TGTGCCAGCAGTGCGGCGACAGGGACTAATGAAAAACTGTTTTTT. Translating it yields CASSAATGTNEKLFF. The chain carries TRBV7-9 and TRBJ1-4; the match to TRBD1 covers 7 bases. Trimming at V came to 6 bases and at J to 2 bases, leaving 6 bases not matched to a gene. Germline lookup yields CDR1 SEHNR and CDR2 FQNEAQ (reference sequence). The CDR3 is 15 amino acids.

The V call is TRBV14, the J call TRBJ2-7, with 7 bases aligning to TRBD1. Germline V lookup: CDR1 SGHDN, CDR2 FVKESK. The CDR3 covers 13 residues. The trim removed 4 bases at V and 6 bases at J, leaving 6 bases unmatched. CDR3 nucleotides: TGTGCCAGCAGCCCTAGGGGGCCCGCCGAGCAGTACTTC. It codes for CASSPRGPAEQYF.

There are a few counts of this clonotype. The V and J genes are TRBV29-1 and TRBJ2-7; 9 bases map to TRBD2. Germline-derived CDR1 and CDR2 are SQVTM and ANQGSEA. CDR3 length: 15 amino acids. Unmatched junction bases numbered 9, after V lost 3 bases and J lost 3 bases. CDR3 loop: CSVDGGGDSYYEQYF. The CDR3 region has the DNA TGCAGCGTTGACGGCGGGGGGGACAGCTACTACGAGCAGTACTTC.

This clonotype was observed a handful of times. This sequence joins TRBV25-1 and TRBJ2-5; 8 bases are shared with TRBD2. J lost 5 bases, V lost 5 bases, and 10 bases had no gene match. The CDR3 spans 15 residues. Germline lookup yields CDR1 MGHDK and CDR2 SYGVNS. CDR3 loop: CASSFPLSGTETQYF. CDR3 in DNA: TGTGCCAGCAGTTTCCCCCTTAGCGGGACTGAGACCCAGTACTTC.

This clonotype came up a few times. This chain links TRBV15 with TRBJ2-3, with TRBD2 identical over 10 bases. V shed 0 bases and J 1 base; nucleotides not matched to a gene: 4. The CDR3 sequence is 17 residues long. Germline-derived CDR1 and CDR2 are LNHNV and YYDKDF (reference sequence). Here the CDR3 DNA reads TGTGCCACCAGCAGAGACGCCGGGACTAGCGGCACAGATACGCAGTATTTT. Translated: CATSRDAGTSGTDTQYF.

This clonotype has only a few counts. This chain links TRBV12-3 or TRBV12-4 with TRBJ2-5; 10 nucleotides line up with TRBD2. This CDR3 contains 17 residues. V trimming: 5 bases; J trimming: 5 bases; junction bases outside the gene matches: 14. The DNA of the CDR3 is TGTGCCAGCAGTACCCTCCGAGAAGCGGGAGGGAGGGAGACCCAGTACTTC. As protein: CASSTLREAGGRETQYF.

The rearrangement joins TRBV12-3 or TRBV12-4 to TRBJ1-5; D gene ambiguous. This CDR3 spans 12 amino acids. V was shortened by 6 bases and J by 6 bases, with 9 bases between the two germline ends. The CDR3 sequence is CASSATVQPQHF. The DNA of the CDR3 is TGTGCCAGCAGCGCGACCGTTCAGCCCCAGCATTTT.

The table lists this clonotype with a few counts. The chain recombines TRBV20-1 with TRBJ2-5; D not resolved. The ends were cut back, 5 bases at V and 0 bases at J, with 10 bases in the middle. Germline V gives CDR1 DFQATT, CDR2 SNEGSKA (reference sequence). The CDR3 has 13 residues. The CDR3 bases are TGCAGTGCTGCTCCTACGTACCAAGAGACCCAGTACTTC. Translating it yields CSAAPTYQETQYF.

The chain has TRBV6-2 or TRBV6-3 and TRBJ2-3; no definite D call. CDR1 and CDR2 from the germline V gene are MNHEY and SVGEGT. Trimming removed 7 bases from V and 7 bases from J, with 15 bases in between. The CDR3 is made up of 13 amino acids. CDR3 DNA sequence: TGTGCCAGCAACCCACGGAACCGCAATACGCAGTATTTT. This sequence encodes CASNPRNRNTQYF.

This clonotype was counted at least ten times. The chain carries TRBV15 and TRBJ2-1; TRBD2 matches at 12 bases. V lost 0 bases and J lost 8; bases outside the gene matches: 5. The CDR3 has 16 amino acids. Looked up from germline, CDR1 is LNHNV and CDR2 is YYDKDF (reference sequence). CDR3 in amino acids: CATSRDQTSGSHEQFF. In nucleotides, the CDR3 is TGTGCCACCAGCAGAGACCAGACTAGCGGGAGCCATGAGCAGTTCTTC.